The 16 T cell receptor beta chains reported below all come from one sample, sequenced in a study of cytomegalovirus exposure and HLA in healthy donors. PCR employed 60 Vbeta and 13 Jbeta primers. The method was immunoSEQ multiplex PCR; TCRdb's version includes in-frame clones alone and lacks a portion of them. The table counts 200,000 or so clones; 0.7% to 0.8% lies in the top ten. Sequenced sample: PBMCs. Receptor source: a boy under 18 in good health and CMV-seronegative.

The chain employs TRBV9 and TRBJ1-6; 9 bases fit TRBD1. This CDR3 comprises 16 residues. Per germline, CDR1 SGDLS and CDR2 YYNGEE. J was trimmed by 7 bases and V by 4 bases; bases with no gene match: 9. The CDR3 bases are TGTGCCAGCAGCCCAGGGGGCGGGACAGGGAATTCACCCCTCCACTTT. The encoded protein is CASSPGGGTGNSPLHF.

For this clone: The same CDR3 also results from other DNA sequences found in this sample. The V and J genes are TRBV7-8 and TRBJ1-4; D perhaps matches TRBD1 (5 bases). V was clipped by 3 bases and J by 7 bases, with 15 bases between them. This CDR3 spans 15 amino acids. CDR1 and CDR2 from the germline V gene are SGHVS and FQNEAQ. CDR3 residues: CASSFGVGVAEKLFF. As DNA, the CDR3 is TGTGCCAGCAGCTTTGGTGTAGGGGTGGCTGAAAAACTGTTTTTT.

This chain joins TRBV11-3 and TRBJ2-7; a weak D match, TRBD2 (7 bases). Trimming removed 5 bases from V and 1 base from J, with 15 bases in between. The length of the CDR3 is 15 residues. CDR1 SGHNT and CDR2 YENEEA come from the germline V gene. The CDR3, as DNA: TGTGCCAGCAGCCCGGGGGGCGGGGGATCCTACGAGCAGTACTTC. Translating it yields CASSPGGGGSYEQYF. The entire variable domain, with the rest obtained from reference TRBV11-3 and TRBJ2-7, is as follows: EAGVVQSPRYKIIEKKQPVAFWCNPISGHNTLYWYLQNLGQGPELLIRYENEEAVDDSQLPKDRFSAERLKGVDSTLKIQPAELGDSAVYLCASSPGGGGSYEQYFGPGTRLTVT.

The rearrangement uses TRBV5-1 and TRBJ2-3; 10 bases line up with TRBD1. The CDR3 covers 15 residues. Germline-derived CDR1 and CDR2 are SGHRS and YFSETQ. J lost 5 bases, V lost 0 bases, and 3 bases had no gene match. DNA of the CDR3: TGCGCCAGCAGCTTGGGGGACAGGGGTAAAGATACGCAGTATTTT. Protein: CASSLGDRGKDTQYF. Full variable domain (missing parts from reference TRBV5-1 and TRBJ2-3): KAGVTQTPRYLIKTRGQQVTLSCSPISGHRSVSWYQQTPGQGLQFLFEYFSETQRNKGNFPGRFSGRQFSNSRSEMNVSTLELGDSALYLCASSLGDRGKDTQYFGPGTRLTVL.

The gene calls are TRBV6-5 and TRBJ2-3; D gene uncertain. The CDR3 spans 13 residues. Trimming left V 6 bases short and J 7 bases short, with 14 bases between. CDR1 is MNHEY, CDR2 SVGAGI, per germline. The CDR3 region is CASSYGPWNTQYF. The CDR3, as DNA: TGTGCCAGCAGCTACGGGCCCTGGAATACGCAGTATTTT.

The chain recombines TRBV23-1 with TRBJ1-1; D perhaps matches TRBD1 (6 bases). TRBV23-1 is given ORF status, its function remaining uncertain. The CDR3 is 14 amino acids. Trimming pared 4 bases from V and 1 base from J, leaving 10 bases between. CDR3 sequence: CASSPRRGNTEAFF. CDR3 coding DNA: TGCGCCAGCAGTCCTCGCAGGGGGAACACTGAAGCTTTCTTT.

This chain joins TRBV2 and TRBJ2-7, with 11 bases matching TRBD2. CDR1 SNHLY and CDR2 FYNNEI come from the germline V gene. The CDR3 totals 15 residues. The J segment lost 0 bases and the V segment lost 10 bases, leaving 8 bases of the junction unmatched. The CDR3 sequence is CAIELAGERSYEQYF. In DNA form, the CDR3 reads TGTGCCATTGAACTAGCGGGGGAACGCTCCTACGAGCAGTACTTC.

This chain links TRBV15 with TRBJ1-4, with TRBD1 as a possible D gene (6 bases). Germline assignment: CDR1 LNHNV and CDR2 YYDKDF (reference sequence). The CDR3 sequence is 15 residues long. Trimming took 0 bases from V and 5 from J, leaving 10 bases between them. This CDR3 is CATSRDLRGNEKLFF. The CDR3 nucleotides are TGTGCCACCAGCAGAGATCTCAGGGGCAATGAAAAACTGTTTTTT.

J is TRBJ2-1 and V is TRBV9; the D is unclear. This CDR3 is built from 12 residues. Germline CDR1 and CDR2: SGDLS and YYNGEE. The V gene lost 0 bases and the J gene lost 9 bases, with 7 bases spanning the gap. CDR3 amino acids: CASSVDRSEQFF. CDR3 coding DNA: TGTGCCAGCAGCGTAGATAGGAGTGAGCAGTTCTTC.

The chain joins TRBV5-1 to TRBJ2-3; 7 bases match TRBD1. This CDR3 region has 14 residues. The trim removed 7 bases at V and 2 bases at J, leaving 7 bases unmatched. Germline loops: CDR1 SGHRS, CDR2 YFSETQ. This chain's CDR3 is CASDITGATDTQYF. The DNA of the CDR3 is TGCGCCAGCGATATTACAGGGGCCACAGATACGCAGTATTTT.

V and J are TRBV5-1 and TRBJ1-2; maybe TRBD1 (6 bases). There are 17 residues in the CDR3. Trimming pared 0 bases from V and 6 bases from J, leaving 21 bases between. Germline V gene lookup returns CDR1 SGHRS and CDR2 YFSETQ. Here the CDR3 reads CASSLGGGNPIRDGYTF. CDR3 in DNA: TGCGCCAGCAGCTTGGGAGGGGGAAACCCTATAAGGGATGGCTACACCTTC.

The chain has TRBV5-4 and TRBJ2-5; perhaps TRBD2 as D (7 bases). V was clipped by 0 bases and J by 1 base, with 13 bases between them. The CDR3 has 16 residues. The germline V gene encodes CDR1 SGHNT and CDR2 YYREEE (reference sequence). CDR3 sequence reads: CASSLGRGGVQETQYF. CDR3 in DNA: TGTGCCAGCAGCTTGGGTAGGGGGGGGGTCCAAGAGACCCAGTACTTC.

DNA of the CDR3: TGTGCCAGCAGCTTAGCATTAGCGGGGGGGCGCGAAATGGATGGTCGGTTCTTC. Protein product: CASSLALAGGREMDGRFF. The V call is TRBV7-7, the J call TRBJ2-1; TRBD2 matches at 11 bases. V dropped 0 bases and J dropped 15; count of bases not matched to a gene: 19. This CDR3 is built from 18 residues. Germline lookup yields CDR1 SSHAT and CDR2 FNYEAQ (reference sequence). Using reference TRBV7-7 and TRBJ2-1 for the parts outside the CDR3, the full variable domain is GAGVSQSPRYKVTKRGQDVTLRCDPISSHATLYWYQQALGQGPEFLTYFNYEAQPDKSGLPSDRFSAERPEGSISTLTIQRTEQRDSAMYRCASSLALAGGREMDGRFFGPGTRLTVL.

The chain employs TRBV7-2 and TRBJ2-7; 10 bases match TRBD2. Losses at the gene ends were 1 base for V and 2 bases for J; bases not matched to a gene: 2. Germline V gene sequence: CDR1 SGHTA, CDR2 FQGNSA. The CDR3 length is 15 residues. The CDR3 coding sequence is TGTGCCAGCAGCTTAGATAGCGGGGGGACCTACGAGCAGTACTTC. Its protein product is CASSLDSGGTYEQYF.

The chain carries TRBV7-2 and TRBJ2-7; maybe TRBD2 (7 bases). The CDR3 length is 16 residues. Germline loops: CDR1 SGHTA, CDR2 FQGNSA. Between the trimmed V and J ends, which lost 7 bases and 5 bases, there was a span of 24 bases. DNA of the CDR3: TGTGCCAGCACTTTAGGGGGGGCAGGGACCATCAACGAGCAGTACTTC. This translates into CASTLGGAGTINEQYF.

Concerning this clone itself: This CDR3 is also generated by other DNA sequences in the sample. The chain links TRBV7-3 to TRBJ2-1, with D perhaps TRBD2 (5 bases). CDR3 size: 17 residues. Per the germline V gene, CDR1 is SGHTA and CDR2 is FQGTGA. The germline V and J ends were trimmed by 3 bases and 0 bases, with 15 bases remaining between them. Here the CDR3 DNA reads TGTGCCAGCAGCTTTACGGGATTCCAAAGCTCCTACAATGAGCAGTTCTTC. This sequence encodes CASSFTGFQSSYNEQFF.